Listed below are T cell receptor beta chains from one sample, sequenced in a study of blood T cell repertoires in COVID-19. Some clones are missing from TCRdb's copy, which holds only in-frame ones; the method was immunoSEQ multiplex PCR. The sample comprises approximately 270,000 clones, 85% to 95% of which are singletons, and approximately 3% rests with the top ten. Sequenced input: PBMCs or T cells enriched from blood (not recorded which). These receptors all stem from a man aged 35 to 55 who had been exposed to COVID-19. CDR3s include the opening cysteine and the closing phenylalanine or tryptophan. The D gene is left open where the match is weak. Clone size is given for some rows only: seen once, a few or many times, or a class if the clone is expanded.

j_call: TRBJ2-7; clone_size: NA; d_call: TRBD1; v_call: TRBV19; cdr3_length: 15; cdr3_aa: CASSLDRGGLCEQYF; cdr3_nt: TGTGCCAGTAGCCTCGACAGGGGGGGCCTTTGCGAGCAGTACTTC
j_call: TRBJ2-5; clone_size: NA; d_call: TRBD2; v_call: TRBV5-1; cdr3_length: 15; cdr3_aa: CASSLTSGSKETQYF; cdr3_nt: TGCGCCAGCAGCTTGACTAGCGGGAGTAAGGAGACCCAGTACTTC
j_call: TRBJ2-7; clone_size: NA; d_call: NA; v_call: TRBV15; cdr3_length: 14; cdr3_aa: CATSRLGVSYEQYF; cdr3_nt: TGTGCCACCAGCAGACTAGGGGTCTCCTACGAGCAGTACTTC
j_call: TRBJ1-5; clone_size: NA; d_call: TRBD1; v_call: TRBV19; cdr3_length: 18; cdr3_aa: CASKDRGRIAGSNQPQHF; cdr3_nt: TGTGCCAGCAAAGACAGGGGGCGAATCGCGGGGAGCAATCAGCCCCAGCATTTT
j_call: TRBJ2-7; clone_size: NA; d_call: TRBD2; v_call: TRBV9; cdr3_length: 15; cdr3_aa: CASSRQVGLADEQYF; cdr3_nt: TGTGCCAGCAGCAGACAAGTTGGACTAGCGGACGAGCAGTACTTC
j_call: TRBJ2-1; clone_size: NA; d_call: TRBD1; v_call: TRBV19; cdr3_length: 15; cdr3_aa: CASSLGTGVFNEQFF; cdr3_nt: TGTGCCAGTAGTTTGGGGACAGGGGTCTTCAATGAGCAGTTCTTC
j_call: TRBJ2-1; clone_size: NA; d_call: TRBD2; v_call: TRBV2; cdr3_length: 16; cdr3_aa: CASGPGLAGVNNEQFF; cdr3_nt: TGTGCCAGCGGCCCGGGACTAGCGGGGGTAAACAATGAGCAGTTCTTC
j_call: TRBJ2-3; clone_size: once; d_call: NA; v_call: TRBV6-5; cdr3_length: 13; cdr3_aa: CASRPSGPDTQYF; cdr3_nt: TGTGCCAGCAGACCGTCAGGGCCAGATACGCAGTATTTT
j_call: TRBJ2-1; clone_size: few; d_call: TRBD1; v_call: TRBV3-1/TRBV3-2; cdr3_length: 16; cdr3_aa: CASSQQRQGRGNEQFF; cdr3_nt: TGTGCCAGCAGCCAGCAAAGACAGGGTAGGGGCAATGAGCAGTTCTTC
j_call: TRBJ1-1; clone_size: NA; d_call: TRBD1; v_call: TRBV6-2/TRBV6-3; cdr3_length: 12; cdr3_aa: CASSSTGGGAFF; cdr3_nt: TGTGCCAGCAGCTCAACAGGGGGGGGAGCTTTCTTT
j_call: TRBJ1-2; clone_size: NA; d_call: NA; v_call: TRBV10-3; cdr3_length: 16; cdr3_aa: CAISESRIGANYGYTF; cdr3_nt: TGTGCCATCAGTGAGTCAAGGATAGGGGCTAACTATGGCTACACCTTC
j_call: TRBJ2-1; clone_size: NA; d_call: NA; v_call: TRBV6-5; cdr3_length: 13; cdr3_aa: CASSTDSSMEQFF; cdr3_nt: TGTGCCAGCAGTACCGACTCTTCAATGGAGCAGTTCTTC
j_call: TRBJ1-1; clone_size: NA; d_call: NA; v_call: TRBV29-1; cdr3_length: 12; cdr3_aa: CSVAHKNTEAFF; cdr3_nt: TGCAGCGTTGCGCACAAGAACACTGAAGCTTTCTTT
j_call: TRBJ2-5; clone_size: NA; d_call: NA; v_call: TRBV19; cdr3_length: 13; cdr3_aa: CASSPMVRETQYF; cdr3_nt: TGTGCCAGTAGCCCAATGGTCAGGGAGACCCAGTACTTC
j_call: TRBJ1-2; clone_size: NA; d_call: TRBD1; v_call: TRBV6-5; cdr3_length: 14; cdr3_aa: CASRRQGARYGYTF; cdr3_nt: TGTGCCAGCAGGAGACAGGGGGCGCGATATGGCTACACCTTC
j_call: TRBJ2-5; clone_size: NA; d_call: NA; v_call: TRBV7-9; cdr3_length: 14; cdr3_aa: CASSLSVSRETQYF; cdr3_nt: TGTGCCAGCAGCTTATCTGTCTCGCGGGAGACCCAGTACTTC
j_call: TRBJ1-4; clone_size: NA; d_call: NA; v_call: TRBV5-1; cdr3_length: 15; cdr3_aa: CASSLSGTPDEKLFF; cdr3_nt: TGCGCCAGCAGCTTGTCTGGGACACCCGACGAAAAACTGTTTTTT
j_call: TRBJ2-1; clone_size: NA; d_call: TRBD2; v_call: TRBV6-1; cdr3_length: 17; cdr3_aa: CASSEDAGALLDDEQFF; cdr3_nt: TGTGCCAGCAGTGAAGATGCGGGAGCCCTCCTTGACGATGAGCAGTTCTTC
j_call: TRBJ1-1; clone_size: once; d_call: TRBD1; v_call: TRBV5-1; cdr3_length: 15; cdr3_aa: CASSSPGQGETEAFF; cdr3_nt: TGCGCCAGCAGCTCACCGGGACAGGGGGAAACTGAAGCTTTCTTT
j_call: TRBJ2-2; clone_size: NA; d_call: NA; v_call: TRBV6-2/TRBV6-3; cdr3_length: 14; cdr3_aa: CASSTELRTGELFF; cdr3_nt: TGTGCCAGCAGTACAGAGCTACGGACCGGGGAGCTGTTTTTT
j_call: TRBJ2-2; clone_size: NA; d_call: TRBD2; v_call: TRBV28; cdr3_length: 16; cdr3_aa: CASAVGLAAGGGELFF; cdr3_nt: TGTGCCAGCGCGGTCGGACTAGCGGCGGGTGGCGGGGAGCTGTTTTTT
j_call: TRBJ2-7; clone_size: NA; d_call: TRBD1; v_call: TRBV14; cdr3_length: 15; cdr3_aa: CASSHRTGVSYEQYF; cdr3_nt: TGTGCCAGCAGCCATAGGACAGGGGTGTCCTACGAGCAGTACTTC
j_call: TRBJ1-1; clone_size: NA; d_call: NA; v_call: TRBV29-1; cdr3_length: 11; cdr3_aa: CSVVQVKEAFF; cdr3_nt: TGCAGCGTTGTACAGGTTAAGGAAGCTTTCTTT
j_call: TRBJ2-7; clone_size: NA; d_call: NA; v_call: TRBV11-2; cdr3_length: 14; cdr3_aa: CASSLGVEVLEQYF; cdr3_nt: TGTGCCAGCAGCTTAGGGGTGGAGGTCCTCGAGCAGTACTTC
j_call: TRBJ1-2; clone_size: NA; d_call: NA; v_call: TRBV25-1; cdr3_length: 13; cdr3_aa: CASSEGRNYGYTF; cdr3_nt: TGTGCCAGCAGTGAAGGCAGGAACTATGGCTACACCTTC
j_call: TRBJ1-2; clone_size: NA; d_call: TRBD1; v_call: TRBV19; cdr3_length: 14; cdr3_aa: CASTPGQPLYGYTF; cdr3_nt: TGTGCCAGTACCCCGGGACAGCCCCTTTATGGCTACACCTTC
j_call: TRBJ2-1; clone_size: NA; d_call: TRBD1; v_call: TRBV27; cdr3_length: 14; cdr3_aa: CASSWGQGYNEQFF; cdr3_nt: TGTGCCAGCAGTTGGGGACAGGGCTACAATGAGCAGTTCTTC
j_call: TRBJ1-1; clone_size: once; d_call: TRBD1; v_call: TRBV6-5; cdr3_length: 14; cdr3_aa: CASSIGTGTTEAFF; cdr3_nt: TGTGCCAGCAGTATCGGGACAGGGACCACTGAAGCTTTCTTT
j_call: TRBJ2-1; clone_size: NA; d_call: TRBD1; v_call: TRBV7-9; cdr3_length: 15; cdr3_aa: CASSVAGQGYNEQFF; cdr3_nt: TGTGCCAGCAGCGTCGCGGGACAGGGGTACAATGAGCAGTTCTTC
j_call: TRBJ2-1; clone_size: NA; d_call: TRBD2; v_call: TRBV11-3; cdr3_length: 15; cdr3_aa: CASSLASSGSYEQFF; cdr3_nt: TGTGCCAGCAGCTTAGCATCTAGCGGGAGTTATGAGCAGTTCTTC
j_call: TRBJ2-7; clone_size: NA; d_call: NA; v_call: TRBV12-3/TRBV12-4; cdr3_length: 13; cdr3_aa: CASSLERRLAPDF; cdr3_nt: TGTGCCAGCAGTTTAGAGCGTAGGCTCGCTCCCGACTTC
j_call: TRBJ2-6; clone_size: NA; d_call: TRBD1; v_call: TRBV6-2/TRBV6-3; cdr3_length: 15; cdr3_aa: CASSWDRAGANVLTF; cdr3_nt: TGTGCCAGCAGCTGGGACAGGGCTGGGGCCAACGTCCTGACTTTC
j_call: TRBJ1-5; clone_size: NA; d_call: NA; v_call: TRBV19; cdr3_length: 16; cdr3_aa: CASRAGKEIGNQPQHF; cdr3_nt: TGTGCCAGTAGGGCAGGGAAGGAAATAGGCAATCAGCCCCAGCATTTT
j_call: TRBJ1-5; clone_size: NA; d_call: NA; v_call: TRBV27; cdr3_length: 17; cdr3_aa: CASSLTHPGGVGQPQHF; cdr3_nt: TGTGCCAGCAGTCTGACCCACCCGGGGGGGGTGGGTCAGCCCCAGCATTTT
j_call: TRBJ1-2; clone_size: few; d_call: NA; v_call: TRBV3-1/TRBV3-2; cdr3_length: 15; cdr3_aa: CASSLVRDLRLGYTF; cdr3_nt: TGTGCCAGCAGCCTCGTGCGCGATCTACGACTCGGCTACACCTTC
j_call: TRBJ1-4; clone_size: NA; d_call: TRBD1; v_call: TRBV18; cdr3_length: 16; cdr3_aa: CASSPSLRDSNEKLFF; cdr3_nt: TGTGCCAGCTCACCTAGTCTCCGGGACAGTAATGAAAAACTGTTTTTT
j_call: TRBJ2-3; clone_size: NA; d_call: TRBD2; v_call: TRBV4-1; cdr3_length: 15; cdr3_aa: CASSQDRTSGDTQYF; cdr3_nt: TGCGCCAGCAGCCAAGACCGGACTAGTGGGGATACGCAGTATTTT
j_call: TRBJ1-5; clone_size: NA; d_call: NA; v_call: TRBV4-2; cdr3_length: 18; cdr3_aa: CASSQDQPGWGVAQPQHF; cdr3_nt: TGTGCCAGCAGCCAAGATCAACCAGGGTGGGGCGTCGCTCAGCCCCAGCATTTT
j_call: TRBJ2-7; clone_size: NA; d_call: TRBD2; v_call: TRBV5-1; cdr3_length: 15; cdr3_aa: CASSFVSGSIYEQYF; cdr3_nt: TGCGCCAGCAGCTTTGTGAGCGGGAGTATCTACGAGCAGTACTTC
j_call: TRBJ1-3; clone_size: NA; d_call: TRBD1; v_call: TRBV30; cdr3_length: 16; cdr3_aa: CACRLKSGTGRNTIYF; cdr3_nt: TGTGCCTGTAGACTAAAATCCGGGACAGGGAGAAACACCATATATTTT
j_call: TRBJ2-3; clone_size: NA; d_call: NA; v_call: TRBV28; cdr3_length: 13; cdr3_aa: CASSLTITDTQYF; cdr3_nt: TGTGCCAGCAGCCTGACTATCACAGATACGCAGTATTTT
j_call: TRBJ1-5; clone_size: NA; d_call: NA; v_call: TRBV27; cdr3_length: 13; cdr3_aa: CASSYQGNQPQHF; cdr3_nt: TGTGCCAGCAGTTATCAGGGCAATCAGCCCCAGCATTTT